The 9 T cell receptor beta chains reported below all come from one sample, sequenced in a study of shared clonotypes between healthy human individuals. Libraries were prepared by immunoSEQ multiplex PCR; TCRdb keeps only in-frame clonotypes and omits some of them. This table has more than 2 million clones, just under 95% appearing once. In the naive CD8 group, cells lacked CD45RO and were positively selected for CCR7, so terminally differentiated effector memory CD45RA+ cells were left out. The sample was naive CD8+ T cells from PBMCs. The receptors derive from a man younger than 30 in good health. Some clones in this sample may be carry-over from other donors' samples.

Here the CDR3 reads CASSHLDSYGYTF. The CDR3 DNA reads as TGTGCCAGCAGCCATCTTGACAGCTATGGCTACACCTTC. The chain carries TRBV4-2 and TRBJ1-2, with D possibly TRBD1 on 5 matching bases. Trimming stripped 3 bases from V and 4 bases from J, with 9 bases between. This CDR3 spans 13 amino acids. Germline CDR1 and CDR2: LGHNA and YNFKEQ.

The CDR3 protein is CASSWDRGSNYEQYF. The CDR3 DNA follows: TGTGCCAGCAGCTGGGACAGGGGGTCTAACTACGAGCAGTACTTC. The chain recombines TRBV7-8 with TRBJ2-7, with 11 bases aligning to TRBD1. The junction had 5 bases not matched to a gene; V was cut back by 4 bases and J by 3 bases. Germline V gene lookup returns CDR1 SGHVS and CDR2 FQNEAQ. The CDR3 is 15 amino acids.

This chain links TRBV9 with TRBJ2-2; tentatively, D is TRBD1 (6 bases). The length of the CDR3 is 14 residues. Trimming took off 5 bases at V and 2 bases at J, with 10 bases between the two ends. Germline V gene data show CDR1 as SGDLS and CDR2 as YYNGEE. CDR3 sequence: CASSNRVNTGELFF. For the CDR3, the DNA is TGTGCCAGCAGTAACAGGGTAAACACCGGGGAGCTGTTTTTT.

CDR3 DNA sequence: TGTGCCAGCAGCTTAGGGGGACAGGGAATTTGGGAGCAGTACTTC. It is translated as CASSLGGQGIWEQYF. The chain is built from TRBV13 and TRBJ2-7, with 9 bases identical to TRBD1. The CDR3 sequence is 15 residues long. Unmatched junction bases numbered 7, after V lost 0 bases and J lost 7 bases. Per germline, CDR1 PRHDT and CDR2 FYEKMQ (reference sequence).

The chain joins TRBV18 to TRBJ2-1; D is possibly TRBD1 (7 bases). Germline CDR1 is KGHSH and CDR2 is LQKENI. The CDR3 is 16 amino acids. The V and J ends lost 6 bases and 6 bases respectively, with 21 bases between them. The chain's CDR3 is CASSPGQAGRSNEQFF. CDR3 sequence (DNA): TGTGCCAGCTCGCCAGGACAGGCGGGGCGTAGCAATGAGCAGTTCTTC.

This clone was seen once. J is TRBJ2-7 and V is TRBV15; possible D gene TRBD1, 5 bases. The CDR3 is 14 residues long. Trimming took off 1 base at V and 2 bases at J, with 9 bases between the two ends. CDR1 and CDR2 (germline): LNHNV, YYDKDF (reference sequence). The CDR3 loop reads CATSRAGLPYEQYF. The CDR3 nucleotides are TGTGCCACCAGCAGAGCAGGGCTGCCCTACGAGCAGTACTTC.

Written as DNA, the CDR3 is TGCGCCAGCAGTCAAAGGGGGGGTTACGAGCAGTACTTC. Translating gives CASSQRGGYEQYF. The chain has TRBV10-2 and TRBJ2-7; D might be TRBD2 (7 bases). V shed 5 bases and J shed 4 bases, with 12 bases lying between them. Germline values: CDR1 WSHSY, CDR2 SAAADI. The CDR3 has 13 residues.

The chain carries TRBV5-1 and TRBJ2-2; D tentatively reads TRBD1 or TRBD2 (6 bases each). V was pared by 4 bases and J by 5 bases, with 21 bases between. The CDR3 extends over 17 amino acids. Germline CDR1 and CDR2: SGHRS and YFSETQ. CDR3 in amino acids: CASSPIGGVSRTGELFF. DNA of the CDR3: TGCGCCAGCAGCCCCATCGGGGGCGTCTCCCGGACCGGGGAGCTGTTTTTT.

The chain couples TRBV5-1 to TRBJ1-1, with D perhaps TRBD1 (5 bases). Germline V CDR1 and CDR2: SGHRS, YFSETQ. The CDR3 has 17 residues. The V end was cut by 4 bases, the J end by 2 bases, with 21 bases between. CDR3 residues: CASSLRGGETLNTEAFF. The CDR3 region has the DNA TGCGCCAGCAGCCTTCGTGGGGGGGAAACACTTAACACTGAAGCTTTCTTT.